This TCR beta chain was profiled in a study of identical twins. In TCRdb, the 5' RACE reads were re-called with MiXCR into one record per CDR3 protein. This sample carries roughly 260,000 distinct CDR3 sequences, 7.5% of them seen once, and the ten largest clones take under 6.5%. This clonotype was observed many times. Antigen specificity is unknown. Study-level findings and limits: The study found excess low generation probability among twin-shared out-of-frame alpha sequences. In zero-insertion analyses, partial confounding could arise from invariant MAIT and iNKT cells. There was more out-of-frame TCR alpha sharing in monozygotic twins than models estimated.

These same records also appear under a second study, on yellow fever vaccine responses in identical twins.

Sequencing was carried out using CD8+ T cells sorted from blood. This sequence was found in a woman between 18 and 30 years old in good health.

The CDR3 DNA is TGTGCCAGCAGCCAAGGGGGCATCTCTGGGGCCAACGTCCTGACTTTC. Translation gives CASSQGGISGANVLTF. The chain carries TRBV3-1 and TRBJ2-6; D possibly corresponds to TRBD1 (5 bases). Germline CDR1 is LGHDT and CDR2 is YNNKEL (reference sequence). The V end was cut by 1 base, the J end by 0 bases, with 7 bases between. The CDR3 spans 16 residues. The variable domain in full, with the rest retrieved from reference TRBV3-1 and TRBJ2-6, is DTAVSQTPKYLVTQMGNDKSIKCEQNLGHDTMYWYKQDSKKFLKIMFSYNNKELIINETVPNRFSPKSPDKAHLNLHINSLELGDSAVYFCASSQGGISGANVLTFGAGSRLTVL.